This is a list of T cell receptor beta chains from one sample in a study of CD8 T cells in Susac syndrome. TCRdb fed the immunoSEQ multiplex PCR reads into MiXCR, producing one record per CDR3 protein. The repertoire consists of under 350,000 distinct CDR3 sequences, with around 92% occurring once and the leading ten covering 0.065%. Sequencing was done on a sample of CD4+ T cells from PBMCs. The receptor set was obtained from a human donor with multiple sclerosis. CDR3s include the opening cysteine and the closing phenylalanine or tryptophan. D genes are given only for firm matches. Clone size is stated in some rows and not others, as once, few, many or a class when expanded.

d_call: .; v_call: TRBV6-5; clone_size: .; j_call: TRBJ1-6; cdr3_length: 16; cdr3_aa: CASSYSGGKKGTPLHF; cdr3_nt: TGTGCCAGCAGTTACTCGGGCGGAAAAAAAGGAACACCCCTCCACTTT
d_call: .; v_call: TRBV20-1; clone_size: .; j_call: TRBJ2-4; cdr3_length: 20; cdr3_aa: CSARARRAEGLALAKNIQYF; cdr3_nt: TGCAGTGCTAGAGCCCGCCGGGCGGAGGGGCTGGCACTAGCCAAAAACATTCAGTACTTC
d_call: TRBD1; v_call: TRBV3-1; clone_size: once; j_call: TRBJ1-5; cdr3_length: 18; cdr3_aa: CASSQDHPTGTGARAQHF; cdr3_nt: TGTGCCAGCAGCCAAGACCACCCCACAGGGACAGGCGCGCGAGCCCAGCATTTT
d_call: .; v_call: TRBV2; clone_size: .; j_call: TRBJ2-1; cdr3_length: 13; cdr3_aa: CASSLRANNEQFF; cdr3_nt: TGTGCCAGCAGTTTGAGGGCCAACAATGAGCAGTTCTTC
d_call: .; v_call: TRBV27; clone_size: .; j_call: TRBJ1-2; cdr3_length: 13; cdr3_aa: CASSSIRKNGYTF; cdr3_nt: TGTGCCAGCAGTTCTATCAGGAAAAATGGCTACACCTTC
d_call: TRBD2; v_call: TRBV7-3; clone_size: .; j_call: TRBJ2-5; cdr3_length: 16; cdr3_aa: CASSPGASGEAETQYF; cdr3_nt: TGTGCCAGCAGCCCTGGGGCGAGCGGGGAGGCAGAGACCCAGTACTTC
d_call: .; v_call: TRBV3-1; clone_size: .; j_call: TRBJ2-3; cdr3_length: 15; cdr3_aa: CASSPMGHARDTQYF; cdr3_nt: TGTGCCAGCAGCCCCATGGGTCACGCTAGAGATACGCAGTATTTT
d_call: .; v_call: TRBV18; clone_size: .; j_call: TRBJ1-1; cdr3_length: 15; cdr3_aa: CASSPPLSLNTEAFF; cdr3_nt: TGTGCCAGCTCACCACCGCTCAGCCTGAACACTGAAGCTTTCTTT
d_call: TRBD2; v_call: TRBV20-1; clone_size: once; j_call: TRBJ2-7; cdr3_length: 15; cdr3_aa: CSARSPAGASYEQYF; cdr3_nt: TGCAGTGCTAGATCTCCAGCGGGGGCCTCCTACGAGCAGTACTTC
d_call: .; v_call: TRBV7-2; clone_size: .; j_call: TRBJ1-2; cdr3_length: 13; cdr3_aa: CASSAYPPSGYTF; cdr3_nt: TGTGCCAGCAGCGCGTATCCTCCGTCTGGCTACACCTTC
d_call: TRBD2; v_call: TRBV5-1; clone_size: .; j_call: TRBJ2-1; cdr3_length: 19; cdr3_aa: CASSLARTSGGTSYNEQFF; cdr3_nt: TGCGCCAGCAGCTTGGCCCGGACTAGCGGGGGGACTTCCTACAATGAGCAGTTCTTC